The 9 T cell receptor beta chains below all came from one sample that was sequenced in a study of CD8+ T cells in alopecia areata. Treatment in this sample: oral pan-JAK inhibitor, 5-10 mg twice daily. cDNA prepared by RNA extraction and subsequent reverse transcription served as the template for sequencing. Libraries were prepared by immunoSEQ multiplex PCR; TCRdb keeps only in-frame clonotypes and omits some of them. The sample carries approximately 180,000 clones, roughly 60% recorded once. This sample comprised CD4+ T cells sorted from blood, obtained at week 24, from a patient treated with tofacitinib. The receptors derive from a human donor with alopecia areata.

This clone has only a few counts. The V gene is TRBV7-9, the J gene TRBJ1-4; unclear D gene. This CDR3 is 13 amino acids long. Germline V gene lookup returns CDR1 SEHNR and CDR2 FQNEAQ (reference sequence). V lost 2 bases to trimming and J lost 8 bases, with 9 bases between them. The CDR3 protein is CASSLPGREKLFF. In nucleotides, the CDR3 is TGTGCCAGCAGCTTACCGGGGAGGGAAAAACTGTTTTTT.

The V call is TRBV7-9, the J call TRBJ1-4; no clear D. V was cut by 1 base and J by 2 bases, with 5 bases left in between. This CDR3 region has 14 residues. Germline V gene data show CDR1 as SEHNR and CDR2 as FQNEAQ (reference sequence). Here the CDR3 reads CASSLEWTNEKLFF. CDR3 nucleotides: TGTGCCAGCAGCTTAGAATGGACTAATGAAAAACTGTTTTTT.

The CDR3 DNA follows: TGTGCCTGGAGTCAGCGGGGAGGTGAGCAGTTCTTC. Translation gives CAWSQRGGEQFF. The genes are TRBV30 and TRBJ2-1, with 7 bases lining up with TRBD2. CDR1 and CDR2 from the germline V gene are GTSNPN and SVGIG (reference sequence). V was clipped by 2 bases and J by 9 bases; unmatched bases: 4. The CDR3 loop spans 12 amino acids.

J is TRBJ2-5 and V is TRBV14, with D tentatively TRBD1 or TRBD2 (5 bases each). The germline gives CDR1 SGHDN, CDR2 FVKESK. V lost 6 bases and J 2 bases, leaving 10 bases between the germline ends. The CDR3 has 13 amino acids. CDR3 bases: TGTGCCAGCAGTCGGGACCGACAAGAGACCCAGTACTTC. It yields the protein CASSRDRQETQYF.

This clone was counted a few times. J is TRBJ1-3 and V is TRBV29-1; D remains ambiguous. In germline, CDR1 is SQVTM, CDR2 ANQGSEA. The length of the CDR3 is 11 residues. The CDR3 nucleotides are TGCACCGCCCTGCGTGGAAACACCATATATTTT. Translating it yields CTALRGNTIYF.

The J gene is TRBJ2-7, the V gene TRBV25-1; D remains unclear. V was shortened by 3 bases and J by 2 bases, with 8 bases between the two germline ends. This CDR3 comprises 13 residues. CDR1 and CDR2 from the germline V gene are MGHDK and SYGVNS. CDR3 protein: CASSDPHTYEQYF. The CDR3 bases are TGTGCCAGCAGTGACCCCCATACCTACGAGCAGTACTTC.

The V and J genes are TRBV5-1 and TRBJ1-1; D perhaps matches TRBD1 (6 bases). Trimming removed 1 base from V and 10 bases from J, with 8 bases in between. This CDR3 is built from 11 residues. Germline values: CDR1 SGHRS, CDR2 YFSETQ. In nucleotides, the CDR3 is TGCGCCAGCAGCTTGCAGGGGAGAGCTTTCTTT. As protein: CASSLQGRAFF.

A few counts support this clone. The chain has TRBV7-8 and TRBJ2-2; the D gene is possibly TRBD1 (6 bases). Trimming left V 3 bases short and J 6 bases short, with 8 bases between. The CDR3 has 13 amino acids. Germline values: CDR1 SGHVS, CDR2 FQNEAQ. The chain's CDR3 is CASSFRQAGELFF. The CDR3, as DNA: TGTGCCAGCAGCTTTCGACAGGCCGGGGAGCTGTTTTTT.

The V and J genes are TRBV18 and TRBJ1-6; maybe TRBD1 (5 bases). The CDR3 spans 14 residues. V was cut by 2 bases and J by 6 bases, with 8 bases left in between. In germline, CDR1 is KGHSH, CDR2 LQKENI. The CDR3 DNA reads as TGTGCCAGCTCACCAAAGGGGAGTAATTCACCCCTCCACTTT. Amino acids: CASSPKGSNSPLHF.